These 8 T cell receptor beta chains were sequenced from one sample in a study of cytomegalovirus exposure and HLA in healthy donors. This table comes from immunoSEQ multiplex PCR, and its TCRdb copy is limited to in-frame clones, with some not included. The sample holds about 200,000 clones, 85% to 90% seen once. The sample taken for sequencing was PBMCs. All receptors derive from a woman under 30 in good health and CMV-seronegative.

The chain uses TRBV28 and TRBJ1-5, with 8 nucleotides matching TRBD1. The germline CDR1 and CDR2 sequences are MDHEN and SYDVKM. This CDR3 contains 16 residues. V lost 4 bases, J lost 7 bases, and 12 bases stayed unmatched. The CDR3 nucleotides are TGTGCCAGCAGTTCCCCTGGACAGGGACTTGGACAGCCCCAGCATTTT. Translating it yields CASSSPGQGLGQPQHF.

V is TRBV19 and J is TRBJ2-7; 11 bases fit TRBD2. The CDR3 loop spans 16 amino acids. Germline V gives CDR1 LNHDA, CDR2 SQIVND (reference sequence). J gave up 4 bases and V 1 base, and 6 bases lay outside the gene matches. The CDR3 reads CASSIAALAGEYEQYF. The CDR3 DNA is TGTGCCAGTAGTATAGCTGCACTAGCGGGAGAATACGAGCAGTACTTC.

The V gene is TRBV11-3, the J gene TRBJ2-2; no firm D call. V lost 3 bases and J 7 bases, leaving 6 bases between the germline ends. Germline lookup yields CDR1 SGHNT and CDR2 YENEEA. This CDR3 is built from 12 residues. CDR3 DNA: TGTGCCAGCAGCTTCTGGAGCGGGGAGCTGTTTTTT. The encoded protein is CASSFWSGELFF.

The chain carries TRBV7-8 and TRBJ1-2; 11 nucleotides match TRBD1. Germline V gene data show CDR1 as SGHVS and CDR2 as FQNEAQ. The CDR3 has 16 residues. After removal of 5 bases from V and 4 bases from J, the junction contained 9 bases not matched to a gene. CDR3 amino acids: CASSIGGTGGSYGYTF. The CDR3 region has the DNA TGTGCCAGCAGCATAGGCGGGACAGGGGGAAGCTATGGCTACACCTTC.

This chain uses TRBV9 with TRBJ2-2, with 8 bases that match TRBD1. This CDR3 comprises 17 residues. V dropped 4 bases and J dropped 3; count of bases not matched to a gene: 11. Germline CDR1 and CDR2: SGDLS and YYNGEE. CDR3 residues: CASSLRGQGVDTGELFF. Written as DNA, the CDR3 is TGTGCCAGCAGCCTCCGAGGACAGGGAGTGGACACCGGGGAGCTGTTTTTT.

This chain uses TRBV29-1 with TRBJ1-2; D is undetermined. Looked up from germline, CDR1 is SQVTM and CDR2 is ANQGSEA. The CDR3 is made up of 10 amino acids. Trimming took off 4 bases at V and 8 bases at J, with 8 bases between the two ends. The CDR3: CSVGDSGYTF. The CDR3 DNA reads as TGCAGCGTTGGCGACTCGGGCTACACCTTC.

This chain joins TRBV10-3 and TRBJ2-5, with D unclear. CDR1 is ENHRY, CDR2 SYGVKD, per germline. This CDR3 is 12 amino acids long. Deletions cut 2 bases from V and 5 bases from J, with 6 bases between. The CDR3 here is CAISEHAETQYF. The DNA for the CDR3 is TGTGCCATCAGTGAGCACGCGGAGACCCAGTACTTC.

This clone was counted once. The rearrangement joins TRBV5-4 to TRBJ2-2, with 7 bases lining up with TRBD2. V lost 3 bases and J lost 1; bases outside the gene matches: 6. The CDR3 is made up of 16 amino acids. CDR1 SGHNT and CDR2 YYREEE come from the germline V gene (reference sequence). CDR3 bases: TGTGCCAGCAGCTGGGAACTAGCGAAGAACACCGGGGAGCTGTTTTTT. Its protein is CASSWELAKNTGELFF.